The 25 T cell receptor beta chains below come from one sample, sequenced in a study of blood T cell repertoires in COVID-19. Using immunoSEQ multiplex PCR, the repertoire was profiled, and TCRdb retains in-frame clones only, with some absent. The sample has hundreds of thousands of clones, under 90% seen once. The source material was PBMCs or T cells enriched from blood (not recorded which). The receptors here all came from a man aged 55 to 70 who had recovered from COVID-19.

This clone was seen a handful of times. The chain is built from TRBV2 and TRBJ2-7; D not certain. Deletions cut 4 bases from V and 3 bases from J, with 7 bases between. The CDR3 contains 12 residues. The V gene's germline CDR1 is SNHLY and CDR2 FYNNEI. The CDR3 DNA reads TGTGCCAGCAGTGTCTCAGACTACGAGCAGTACTTC. It specifies CASSVSDYEQYF.

The chain employs TRBV3-1 (or the pseudogene TRBV3-2) and TRBJ2-7; the D is unclear. The CDR3 runs to 11 residues. The V end lost 3 bases, the J end lost 7 bases, and 7 bases lay between the germline ends. In germline, CDR1 is LGHDT, CDR2 YNNKEL (reference sequence). CDR3 bases: TGTGCCAGCAGCCACCTCTTTGAGCAGTACTTC. Translating gives CASSHLFEQYF.

The chain is built from TRBV28 and TRBJ2-7, with TRBD1 identical over 7 bases. The CDR3 covers 14 residues. Trimming cost V 6 bases and J 2 bases; bases outside gene matches: 7. The germline V gene has CDR1 MDHEN and CDR2 SYDVKM. Here the CDR3 DNA reads TGTGCCAGCAGCTCGGGACAGCCAACCTACGAGCAGTACTTC. Amino acids: CASSSGQPTYEQYF.

The gene calls are TRBV7-2 and TRBJ1-2; the D gene is possibly TRBD1 (6 bases). Trimming removed 2 bases from V and 2 bases from J, with 15 bases in between. CDR1 SGHTA and CDR2 FQGNSA come from the germline V gene. This CDR3 is 16 amino acids long. Written as DNA, the CDR3 is TGTGCCAGCAGCTTATCAGGGCCAGGGGCCAACTATGGCTACACCTTC. Encoded protein: CASSLSGPGANYGYTF.

The chain recombines TRBV24-1 with TRBJ2-3; TRBD2 matches at 10 bases. CDR3 length equals 18 residues. After removal of 3 bases from V and 0 bases from J, the junction contained 8 bases not matched to a gene. CDR1 and CDR2 from the germline V gene are KGHDR and SFDVKD. The DNA for the CDR3 is TGTGCCACCAGTGATGAGGGAAAACTAGCGGGAAGCACAGATACGCAGTATTTT. Translating it yields CATSDEGKLAGSTDTQYF.

The chain recombines TRBV28 with TRBJ2-7; possible D gene TRBD2, 6 bases. Trimming removed 4 bases at V and 9 bases at J, with 22 bases between. Germline V CDR1 and CDR2: MDHEN, SYDVKM. This CDR3 spans 15 amino acids. The CDR3 here is CASSSPGTSLSGQYF. The CDR3 DNA reads TGTGCCAGCAGTTCTCCCGGGACTTCCCTGTCTGGGCAGTACTTC.

The chain combines TRBV10-1 with TRBJ1-3, with D uncertain. The CDR3 loop spans 15 amino acids. In germline, CDR1 is WNHNN, CDR2 SYGVQD (reference sequence). Trimming took off 2 bases at V and 0 bases at J, with 8 bases between the two ends. CDR3 sequence reads: CASSEGGSSGNTIYF. The DNA of the CDR3 is TGCGCCAGCAGTGAGGGTGGCAGCTCTGGAAACACCATATATTTT.

This sequence joins TRBV5-5 and TRBJ2-3; unclear D gene. The germline V and J ends were trimmed by 0 bases and 5 bases, with 13 bases remaining between them. Per the germline V gene, CDR1 is SGHKS and CDR2 is YYEKEE (reference sequence). The CDR3 is 15 amino acids. The CDR3 coding sequence is TGTGCCAGCAGCTTGGTAGTGTATTTCGGAGATACGCAGTATTTT. Residues: CASSLVVYFGDTQYF.

The chain joins TRBV11-2 to TRBJ2-7, with D possibly being TRBD1 (6 bases). V lost 5 bases to trimming and J lost 5 bases, with 19 bases between them. The CDR3 loop spans 15 amino acids. Germline V gives CDR1 SGHAT, CDR2 FQNNGV. CDR3 amino acids: CASSKRGQGSHEQYF. CDR3 DNA: TGTGCCAGCAGCAAAAGGGGCCAGGGGAGCCACGAGCAGTACTTC. Filled out from reference TRBV11-2 and TRBJ2-7, the complete variable domain reads EAGVAQSPRYKIIEKRQSVAFWCNPISGHATLYWYQQILGQGPKLLIQFQNNGVVDDSQLPKDRFSAERLKGVDSTLKIQPAKLEDSAVYLCASSKRGQGSHEQYFGPGTRLTVT.

The chain carries TRBV7-9 and TRBJ2-7; TRBD1 matches 7 bases. Trimming removed 1 base from V and 6 bases from J; junction bases left unmatched: 0. Germline values: CDR1 SEHNR, CDR2 FQNEAQ (reference sequence). The CDR3 is made up of 12 amino acids. CDR3 amino acids: CASSLGDSEQYF. CDR3 in DNA: TGTGCCAGCAGCTTAGGGGACAGCGAGCAGTACTTC. The entire variable domain, with the rest obtained from reference TRBV7-9 and TRBJ2-7, is as follows: DTGVSQNPRHKITKRGQNVTFRCDPISEHNRLYWYRQTLGQGPEFLTYFQNEAQLEKSRLLSDRFSAERPKGSFSTLEIQRTEQGDSAMYLCASSLGDSEQYFGPGTRLTVT.

In the case of this clone: Other DNA sequences in the sample encode the same CDR3. CDR3 nucleotide sequence: TGTGCCAGCAGCCCCGGAGGCAATCAGCCCCAGCATTTT. Translation gives CASSPGGNQPQHF. The gene calls are TRBV3-1 (or the pseudogene TRBV3-2) and TRBJ1-5; D gene unclear. This CDR3 comprises 13 residues. Trimming cost V 4 bases and J 2 bases, with 6 bases left between them. Germline V CDR1 and CDR2: LGHDT, YNNKEL (reference sequence).

With respect to this clone: Other DNA sequences from this sample encode an identical CDR3 as well. The chain is built from TRBV2 and TRBJ1-5, with 9 bases lining up with TRBD1. After removal of 6 bases from V and 5 bases from J, the junction contained 2 bases not matched to a gene. The CDR3 totals 13 residues. Per the germline V gene, CDR1 is SNHLY and CDR2 is FYNNEI. CDR3 DNA: TGTGCCAGCAGGGGACAGGGTGATCAGCCCCAGCATTTT. This encodes CASRGQGDQPQHF.

This chain links TRBV28 with TRBJ2-1; D might be TRBD1 (5 bases). Trimming removed 8 bases at V and 9 bases at J, with 17 bases between. The CDR3 runs 13 residues. Germline V CDR1 and CDR2: MDHEN, SYDVKM. This chain's CDR3 is CASGWAGLGEQFF. CDR3 DNA: TGTGCCAGCGGTTGGGCAGGGTTGGGTGAGCAGTTCTTC.

J is TRBJ2-7 and V is TRBV5-1; 9 positions agree with TRBD1. The CDR3 totals 15 residues. V lost 2 bases and J lost 2; bases outside the gene matches: 5. Germline V CDR1 and CDR2: SGHRS, YFSETQ. The CDR3 DNA reads TGCGCCAGCAGCTTAGCCACAGGGGGCGCCTACGAGCAGTACTTC. Its translation is CASSLATGGAYEQYF.

The rearrangement joins TRBV9 to TRBJ2-3, with 7 positions matching TRBD2. The CDR3 runs to 15 residues. Germline V lookup: CDR1 SGDLS, CDR2 YYNGEE. J lost 8 bases, V lost 4 bases, and 13 bases had no gene match. In DNA, the CDR3 is TGTGCCAGCAGCCCCCAGTGGGGGGGAGCTGGTACGCAGTATTTT. Encoded protein: CASSPQWGGAGTQYF.

This clone showed up just a few times. This chain uses TRBV11-2 with TRBJ2-2; a possible D gene is TRBD2 (5 bases). The germline V and J ends were trimmed by 3 bases and 4 bases, with 9 bases remaining between them. The V gene's germline CDR1 is SGHAT and CDR2 FQNNGV. The CDR3 has 14 amino acids. CDR3 DNA sequence: TGTGCCAGCAGCTTCGGACTTGGCACCGGGGAGCTGTTTTTT. Translating gives CASSFGLGTGELFF.

The chain uses TRBV6-5 and TRBJ1-2; tentative D call: TRBD1 (6 bases). This CDR3 is built from 12 residues. V lost 5 bases, J lost 6 bases, and 10 bases lay in between. Germline V gene lookup returns CDR1 MNHEY and CDR2 SVGAGI. For the CDR3, the DNA is TGTGCCAGCAGTACAGACAGGAATGGCTACACCTTC. Amino acids: CASSTDRNGYTF.

The sample holds one count of this clone. The gene calls are TRBV19 and TRBJ2-6; D call uncertain. The germline V gene encodes CDR1 LNHDA and CDR2 SQIVND (reference sequence). Trimming stripped 5 bases from V and 0 bases from J, with 11 bases between. The CDR3 runs to 16 residues. The DNA for the CDR3 is TGTGCCAGTAGTCCGCTTAGAAACTCTGGGGCCAACGTCCTGACTTTC. It encodes CASSPLRNSGANVLTF.

The chain recombines TRBV24-1 with TRBJ2-6, with 11 bases matching TRBD1. This CDR3 contains 19 residues. Losses at the gene ends were 3 bases for V and 1 base for J; bases not matched to a gene: 7. Germline values: CDR1 KGHDR, CDR2 SFDVKD. The CDR3, as DNA: TGTGCCACCAGTGATCCGCCGGGACAGGGGGGATCTGGGGCCAACGTCCTGACTTTC. This encodes CATSDPPGQGGSGANVLTF.

The V gene is TRBV7-9, the J gene TRBJ1-1; D is possibly TRBD1 (6 bases). Trimming took 1 base from V and 6 from J, leaving 15 bases between them. This CDR3 has 15 residues. Looked up from germline, CDR1 is SEHNR and CDR2 is FQNEAQ (reference sequence). The CDR3 nucleotides are TGTGCCAGCAGCTTAGTTCAGGGCAGGGGCCCTGAAGCTTTCTTT. This translates into CASSLVQGRGPEAFF.

The CDR3 nucleotides are TGTGCCAGCAGCCAAGAGAGGGGGAGCGGGGAGCTGTTTTTT. Protein: CASSQERGSGELFF. This chain connects TRBV4-2 to TRBJ2-2, with D perhaps TRBD1 (6 bases). Per the germline V gene, CDR1 is LGHNA and CDR2 is YNFKEQ. The CDR3 consists of 14 residues. V lost 0 bases and J 7 bases, leaving 9 bases between the germline ends.

The chain couples TRBV2 to TRBJ2-2, with D possibly matching TRBD1 (5 bases). Germline V gene lookup returns CDR1 SNHLY and CDR2 FYNNEI. V was shortened by 6 bases and J by 1 base, with 6 bases between the two germline ends. The CDR3 extends over 13 amino acids. The CDR3 reads CASRQENTGELFF. Here the CDR3 DNA reads TGTGCCAGCAGACAGGAGAACACCGGGGAGCTGTTTTTT.

The chain recombines TRBV7-2 with TRBJ2-4; perhaps TRBD1 as D (5 bases). The V gene lost 5 bases and the J gene lost 9 bases, with 17 bases spanning the gap. Germline V gene sequence: CDR1 SGHTA, CDR2 FQGNSA. The CDR3 is made up of 14 amino acids. The CDR3 reads CASSLGSRASIQYF. The CDR3 region has the DNA TGTGCCAGCAGCCTCGGAAGCAGGGCGAGCATTCAGTACTTC.

In the case of this clone: This specimen includes other DNA sequences encoding the same CDR3. The rearrangement links TRBV24-1 to TRBJ1-4, with 9 bases fitting TRBD1. The CDR3 totals 15 residues. The ends lost 3 bases at V and 7 bases at J; junction bases unmatched: 5. The germline V gene encodes CDR1 KGHDR and CDR2 SFDVKD. CDR3 in DNA: TGTGCCACCAGTGATCCGACAGGGGGTGGTGAAAAACTGTTTTTT. Amino acids: CATSDPTGGGEKLFF.

The chain has TRBV2 and TRBJ1-4, with D possibly TRBD1 on 6 matching bases. The CDR3 runs 14 residues. The V gene's germline CDR1 is SNHLY and CDR2 FYNNEI. V shed 4 bases and J shed 3 bases, with 9 bases lying between them. The CDR3 reads CASSVGQSNEKLFF. The CDR3 DNA is TGTGCCAGCAGTGTAGGACAGTCTAATGAAAAACTGTTTTTT.